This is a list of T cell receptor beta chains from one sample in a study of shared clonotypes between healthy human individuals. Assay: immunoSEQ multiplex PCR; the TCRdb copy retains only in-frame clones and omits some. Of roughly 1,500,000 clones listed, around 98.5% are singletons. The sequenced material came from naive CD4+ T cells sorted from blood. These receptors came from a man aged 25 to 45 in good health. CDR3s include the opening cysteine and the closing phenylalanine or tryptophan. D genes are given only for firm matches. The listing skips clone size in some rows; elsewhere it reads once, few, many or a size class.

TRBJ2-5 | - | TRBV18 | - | TGTGCCAGCTCACTCAGGGGTACGGAGACCCAGTACTTC | CASSLRGTETQYF
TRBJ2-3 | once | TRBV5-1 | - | TGCGCCAGCAGCCGGGGGTCAGGGGAGATTCCCGATACGCAGTATTTT | CASSRGSGEIPDTQYF
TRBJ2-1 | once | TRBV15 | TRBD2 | TGTGCCACCAGCAACCTAGCGGGAGGCCCCTACAATGAGCAGTTCTTC | CATSNLAGGPYNEQFF
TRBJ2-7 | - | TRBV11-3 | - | TGTGCCAGCAGCTTAAGGCCAGAGAGCGAGCAGTACTTC | CASSLRPESEQYF
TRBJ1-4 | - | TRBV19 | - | TGTGCCAGTAGTACCGGTGGGCCGGGGGGATATGAAAAACTGTTTTTT | CASSTGGPGGYEKLFF
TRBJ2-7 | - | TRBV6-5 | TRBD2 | TGTGCCAGCAGTTTCGGACTAGCGGGGATGAAAGGCGAGCAGTACTTC | CASSFGLAGMKGEQYF
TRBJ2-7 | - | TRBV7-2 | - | TGTGCCAGCAGCTTAGTTCAGGGCGAGCAGTACTTC | CASSLVQGEQYF
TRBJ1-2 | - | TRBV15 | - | TGTGCCACCAGCAGAGATATCAGGGCGAACTATGGCTACACCTTC | CATSRDIRANYGYTF
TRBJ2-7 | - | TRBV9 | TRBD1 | TGTGCCAGCAGCTTCCGGGACAGTTCCTACGAGCAGTACTTC | CASSFRDSSYEQYF
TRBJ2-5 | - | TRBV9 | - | TGTGCCAGCAGCTCCCGGACTGGCCAAGAGACCCAGTACTTC | CASSSRTGQETQYF
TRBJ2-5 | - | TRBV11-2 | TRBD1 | TGTGCCAGCAGCCCGCGACAGGGGAGGGAGACCCAGTACTTC | CASSPRQGRETQYF
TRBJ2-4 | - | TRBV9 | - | TGTGCCAGCAGCGTAACAGGACTAGCCAAAAACATTCAGTACTTC | CASSVTGLAKNIQYF
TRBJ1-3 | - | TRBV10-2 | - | TGCGCCAGCAGTCGCAGGAGCTCTGGAAACACCATATATTTT | CASSRRSSGNTIYF
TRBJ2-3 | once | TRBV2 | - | TGTGCCAGCCCTCCCCGGGGTACTACAGATACGCAGTATTTT | CASPPRGTTDTQYF
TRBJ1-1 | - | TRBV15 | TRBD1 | TGTGCCACCAGCAGAAGACTTCCGGGACAGGGGGCCGGCACTGAAGCTTTCTTT | CATSRRLPGQGAGTEAFF
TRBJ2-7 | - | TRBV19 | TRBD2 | TGTGCCAGTAGACGAGGGGGGCGGGAGGGCCCCTACGAGCAGTACTTC | CASRRGGREGPYEQYF
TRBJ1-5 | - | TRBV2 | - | TGTGCCAGCAGTGATTTGAATAGCAATCAGCCCCAGCATTTT | CASSDLNSNQPQHF
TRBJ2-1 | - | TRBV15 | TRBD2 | TGTGCCACCAGCAGAGATTTGGGTAGCGGGAGTGAGAATGAGCAGTTCTTC | CATSRDLGSGSENEQFF
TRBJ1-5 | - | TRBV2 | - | TGTGCCAGCAGGCTCCGGGGCTTCGGGCAGCCCCAGCATTTT | CASRLRGFGQPQHF
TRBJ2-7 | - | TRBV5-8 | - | TGTGCCAGCAGCTTAGGAAGATCCCACTACGAGCAGTACTTC | CASSLGRSHYEQYF
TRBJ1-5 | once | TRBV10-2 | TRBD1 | TGCGCCAGCAGTGAGGTAGGGGGCTCTCAGCCCCAGCATTTT | CASSEVGGSQPQHF
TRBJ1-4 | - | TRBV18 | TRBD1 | TGTGCCAGCTCACAGATCGAAACCGGGACAGGGGTCACCCGGAATGAAAAACTGTTTTTT | CASSQIETGTGVTRNEKLFF
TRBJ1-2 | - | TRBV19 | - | TGTGCCAGTAGTATAGATCTATGGGGGGACTATGGCTACACCTTC | CASSIDLWGDYGYTF
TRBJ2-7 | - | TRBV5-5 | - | TGTGCCAGCAGCCCCATCGGACTGTCCTACGAGCAGTACTTC | CASSPIGLSYEQYF
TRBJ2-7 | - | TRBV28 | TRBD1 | TGTGCCAGCACTGAATCCGGGACAGGGGGCTTGAAGCAGTACTTC | CASTESGTGGLKQYF
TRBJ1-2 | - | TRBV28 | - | TGTGCCAGCAGTTTATACTACAGAGACAAAGGCTACACCTTC | CASSLYYRDKGYTF
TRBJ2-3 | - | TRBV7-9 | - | TGTGCCAGCAGCTTAGCGTCCCTCACAGATACGCAGTATTTT | CASSLASLTDTQYF
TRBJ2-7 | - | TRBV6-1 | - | TGTGCCAGCACTCCCGCCGGGACACGAGGTTACGAGCAGTACTTC | CASTPAGTRGYEQYF
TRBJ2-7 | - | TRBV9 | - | TGTGCCAGCAGCGTAGGGGCCACGGGGGCCGAGCAGTACTTC | CASSVGATGAEQYF
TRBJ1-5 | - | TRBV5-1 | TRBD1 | TGCGCCAGCAGCTTGGGGGGACAGCCCAATCAGCCCCAGCATTTT | CASSLGGQPNQPQHF